The text below deals with one TCR beta chain. The record originates from a study of blood T cell repertoires in COVID-19. In the authors' workflow: Estimation of nucleated cell counts relied on the amplification of reference gene primers. Here immunoSEQ multiplex PCR was the method, and the copy in TCRdb shows in-frame clones only, minus some. Clonal size and the V and J genes are those of that table, whereas D and trimming came from the DNA. The sample has around 34,000 clones, about 80% seen once. The CDR3 totals 16 residues. Germline CDR1 and CDR2: SGHVS and FNYEAQ. Trimming shortened V by 4 bases and J by 0 bases, and 12 bases separated the two germline ends.

The TCR comes from a man aged 50-59 years with acute or convalescent COVID-19. This chain joins TRBV7-6 and TRBJ1-4, with a possible D match to TRBD1 (6 bases). Source material: peripheral blood. CDR3 nucleotide sequence: TGTGCCAGCAGCTCGGGACACATTGCAACTAATGAAAAACTGTTTTTT. Translating gives CASSSGHIATNEKLFF.